The rows below give T cell receptor beta chains drawn from one sample of a study of blood T cells in healthy people across ages. TCRdb used MiXCR to reprocess the 5' RACE reads, holding one entry per CDR3 protein. The table records around 1,100,000 distinct CDR3 sequences, approximately 38% of them present only once. The sample was blood. These receptors were collected from a young man in good health. Each CDR3 is given without its conserved first and last residue. A D gene is named only where the DNA matches it firmly. Expanded clones get a size class; other rows say once, few or many, or leave the size out.

V gene,clone size,D gene,CDR3 protein
TRBV5-1,few,.,ASSLEAASYEQY
TRBV7-8,few,.,ASSFSGDFLETQY
TRBV12-3/TRBV12-4,many,TRBD1,ASSLDRVNYGYT
TRBV7-2,.,TRBD2,ASSLEVTSGKYEQY
TRBV6-1,few,.,ASSVGPSRDEQY
TRBV10-3,.,TRBD2,AIRGGGSSYEQY
TRBV19,few,TRBD1,ASSMGQGANYGYT
TRBV20-1,few,.,SAPTGDTQY
TRBV4-1,.,.,ASSQNPRTTQETQY
TRBV12-3/TRBV12-4,.,.,ASSLGAGSSYT
TRBV10-3,.,.,AIGLAPYNEQF
TRBV4-2,few,.,ASSQDRWTVTSNEQF
TRBV3-1,once,.,ASSLQSAGYGYT
TRBV7-6,once,.,ASGPLIRPSSYNEQY
TRBV5-1,.,.,ASSLTPTEPPTDTQY
TRBV27,.,TRBD1,ASSLDRAPLYEQY
TRBV20-1,.,TRBD1,SAGTGTDTQY
TRBV7-2,many,TRBD2,ASSLVLAGSTDTQY
TRBV5-1,once,TRBD2,ASSPRRGVSSADTQY
TRBV9,.,.,ASSVNPLGNEQY
TRBV12-3/TRBV12-4,few,.,ASSVRTSGANVLT
TRBV2,few,.,ASMWRDTQY
TRBV4-3,few,.,ASSQMGAPTGELF
TRBV7-2,few,.,ASSFPEGNEQF
TRBV24-1,few,TRBD2,ATSDLKAGGPKGSYNEQY
TRBV20-1,few,.,SASSPTYEQY
TRBV20-1,once,.,SAGDLELVGNQPQH